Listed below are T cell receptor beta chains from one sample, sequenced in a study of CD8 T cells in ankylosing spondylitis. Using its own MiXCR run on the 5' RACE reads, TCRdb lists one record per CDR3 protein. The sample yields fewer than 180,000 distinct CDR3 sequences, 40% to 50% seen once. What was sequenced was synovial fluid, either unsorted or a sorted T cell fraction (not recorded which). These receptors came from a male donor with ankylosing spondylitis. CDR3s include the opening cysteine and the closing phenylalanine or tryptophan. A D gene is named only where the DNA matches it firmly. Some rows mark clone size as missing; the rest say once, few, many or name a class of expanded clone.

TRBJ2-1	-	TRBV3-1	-	TGTGCCAGCAGCCAAACCCCCCTCCACCCCTCCTACAATGAGCAGTTCTTC	CASSQTPLHPSYNEQFF
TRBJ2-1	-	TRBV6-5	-	TGTGCCAGCAGTTATACTATTAGCGGAACCTACAATGAGCAGTTCTTC	CASSYTISGTYNEQFF
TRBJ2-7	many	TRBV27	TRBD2	TGTGCCAGCAGGGGGGGACTAGCGGGAATCTACGAGCAGTACTTC	CASRGGLAGIYEQYF
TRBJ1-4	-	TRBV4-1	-	TGCGCCAGCAGCCAAGGGGAGGGCCCGACTAATGAAAAACTGTTTTTT	CASSQGEGPTNEKLFF
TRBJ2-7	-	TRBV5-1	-	TGCGCCAGCAGTTGGTTCGTCAGGGGTGTCTACGAGCAGTACTTC	CASSWFVRGVYEQYF
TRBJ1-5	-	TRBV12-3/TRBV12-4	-	TGTGCCAGCACCTTTTATGGTGAGCCCCAGCATTTT	CASTFYGEPQHF
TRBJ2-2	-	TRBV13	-	TGTGCCAGCAACCCCATTGGGACGAGGGGCACCGGGGAGCTGTTTTTT	CASNPIGTRGTGELFF
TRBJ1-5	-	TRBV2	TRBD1	TGTGCCAGCAGTGACCTGGGACAGGTCTCCCACAATCAGCCCCAGCATTTT	CASSDLGQVSHNQPQHF
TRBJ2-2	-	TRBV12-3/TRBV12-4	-	TGTGCCAGCAGTTTCTCCACCCCCCCCAGGGTTTGGAACACCGGGGAGCTGTTTTTT	CASSFSTPPRVWNTGELFF
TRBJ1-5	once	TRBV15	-	TGTGCCACCAGCATGGGGCAGCTGAGCAATCAGCCCCAGCATTTT	CATSMGQLSNQPQHF
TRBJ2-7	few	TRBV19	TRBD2	TGTGCCAGTAGTATAGATCGGAGTAGCGGGAATAACTACGAGCAGTACTTC	CASSIDRSSGNNYEQYF
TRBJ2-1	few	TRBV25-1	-	TGTGCCAGCAGTGAAGCGGCAGGGGTCCATGAGCAGTTCTTC	CASSEAAGVHEQFF
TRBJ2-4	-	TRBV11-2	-	TGTGCCAGCAGCTTAGTCGGCCGGAGTTTACTAGCCAAAAACATTCAGTACTTC	CASSLVGRSLLAKNIQYF
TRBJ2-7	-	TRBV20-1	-	TGCAGTGCCGCACAGGGACCCTACGAGCAGTACTTC	CSAAQGPYEQYF
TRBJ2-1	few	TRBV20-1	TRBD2	TGCAGTGCTGACGGGACTAGCGGCTCCTACAATGAGCAGTTCTTC	CSADGTSGSYNEQFF